Listed below are T cell receptor beta chains from one sample, sequenced in a study of blood T cell repertoires in COVID-19. Repertoires were generated with immunoSEQ multiplex PCR, while TCRdb's copy carries only in-frame clones and drops some. The sample lists 350,000 to 400,000 clones, approximately 90% occurring once. Sequenced sample: PBMCs or T cells enriched from blood (not recorded which). The receptor source for this set is a woman between 40 and 50 years old who had been exposed to COVID-19. Each CDR3 is given with its conserved first and last residue. A D gene is named only where the DNA matches it firmly. Clone size is stated in some rows and not others, as once, few, many or a class when expanded.

V gene	J gene	clone size	D gene	CDR3 protein	CDR3 DNA
TRBV2	TRBJ1-2	-	-	CASSVGGANYGYTF	TGTGCCAGCAGTGTTGGGGGGGCGAACTATGGCTACACCTTC
TRBV3-1/TRBV3-2	TRBJ1-5	-	-	CASSQGRGNQPQHF	TGTGCCAGCAGCCAAGGCAGGGGCAATCAGCCCCAGCATTTT
TRBV23-1	TRBJ1-3	once	-	CASSQSRRGGCGNTIYF	TGCGCCAGCAGTCAATCCCGCCGCGGGGGATGTGGAAACACCATATATTTT
TRBV14	TRBJ1-4	-	TRBD1	CASSQGWGTDEKLFF	TGTGCCAGCAGCCAAGGATGGGGGACAGATGAAAAACTGTTTTTT
TRBV19	TRBJ2-7	-	-	CASSPVRGATYEQYF	TGTGCCAGTAGCCCGGTACGGGGGGCAACCTACGAGCAGTACTTC
TRBV18	TRBJ1-1	once	TRBD1	CASSPPAGGSRTEAFF	TGTGCCAGCTCACCTCCGGCAGGGGGTAGTCGCACTGAAGCTTTCTTT
TRBV19	TRBJ1-2	-	-	CASSQAGQGYTF	TGTGCCAGTAGCCAGGCAGGACAAGGCTACACCTTC
TRBV18	TRBJ1-4	once	-	CASSPPVKTNEKLFF	TGTGCCAGCTCACCCCCAGTGAAGACTAATGAAAAACTGTTTTTT
TRBV24-1	TRBJ1-2	-	-	CATSQGSEGYTF	TGTGCCACCAGTCAGGGGTCTGAGGGCTACACCTTC
TRBV2	TRBJ2-3	-	TRBD2	CASTEGGTSGGAKDTQYF	TGTGCCAGCACCGAAGGCGGGACTAGCGGGGGGGCTAAAGATACGCAGTATTTT
TRBV28	TRBJ1-1	-	TRBD1	CASSFDRVAETTEAFF	TGTGCCAGCAGTTTCGACAGGGTGGCGGAAACCACTGAAGCTTTCTTT
TRBV6-6	TRBJ2-7	-	TRBD1	CASRTGQGSYEQYF	TGTGCCAGCAGAACGGGACAGGGGTCCTACGAGCAGTACTTC
TRBV3-1/TRBV3-2	TRBJ2-3	-	-	CASSQDLVGTTTSTDTQYF	TGTGCCAGCAGCCAAGATCTTGTGGGGACAACAACTAGCACAGATACGCAGTATTTT
TRBV19	TRBJ1-4	-	TRBD1	CASRTPTGEGEKLFF	TGTGCCAGCCGTACCCCAACAGGGGAAGGTGAAAAACTGTTTTTT
TRBV5-4	TRBJ2-6	-	TRBD1	CASRWWTGISGANVLTF	TGTGCCAGCAGGTGGTGGACAGGGATCTCTGGGGCCAACGTCCTGACTTTC
TRBV3-1/TRBV3-2	TRBJ1-2	-	-	CASSQDRQGRYGYTF	TGTGCCAGCAGCCAAGATAGGCAGGGCCGCTATGGCTACACCTTC
TRBV5-4	TRBJ2-5	-	-	CASATSTVNQETQYF	TGTGCCAGCGCCACTTCGACAGTTAACCAAGAGACCCAGTACTTC
TRBV20-1	TRBJ2-7	-	-	CSAIYVGEEYF	TGCAGTGCTATATACGTGGGGGAGGAGTACTTC
TRBV5-5	TRBJ2-7	-	-	CASSLDSPIYEQYF	TGTGCCAGCAGCCTGGACTCCCCCATCTACGAGCAGTACTTC
TRBV15	TRBJ1-3	once	-	CATSSIRAGNTIYF	TGTGCCACCAGCAGCATCAGGGCAGGAAACACCATATATTTT
TRBV9	TRBJ2-1	-	TRBD2	CASSVEPTGTTLYNEQFF	TGTGCCAGCAGCGTAGAGCCGACCGGGACTACCCTCTACAATGAGCAGTTCTTC
TRBV5-1	TRBJ1-1	-	TRBD1	CASSQGQPMNTEAFF	TGCGCCAGCAGCCAGGGACAGCCCATGAACACTGAAGCTTTCTTT
TRBV5-6	TRBJ2-7	-	TRBD1	CASSLGGTGGEQYF	TGTGCCAGCAGCTTGGGTGGGACAGGGGGCGAGCAGTACTTC
TRBV30	TRBJ2-7	-	TRBD2	CAWSWGTRDEQYF	TGTGCCTGGAGTTGGGGGACTAGGGACGAGCAGTACTTC
TRBV2	TRBJ1-2	-	-	CASSGAADPYGYTF	TGTGCCAGCAGTGGGGCAGCGGACCCTTATGGCTACACCTTC
TRBV7-8	TRBJ1-4	-	TRBD1	CASSLVGRGRTNEKLFF	TGTGCCAGCAGCTTAGTGGGCAGGGGGCGGACTAATGAAAAACTGTTTTTT
TRBV19	TRBJ2-7	-	-	CASSNDRSNEQYF	TGTGCCAGTAGTAACGACAGGTCCAACGAGCAGTACTTC
TRBV12-3/TRBV12-4	TRBJ1-1	-	TRBD1	CASSQSGGTEAFF	TGTGCCAGCAGTCAGTCAGGGGGAACTGAAGCTTTCTTT